The sequence of this T cell receptor beta chain was determined in a study of vaccination effects on CD4 cells after COVID-19. Repertoires were generated with immunoSEQ multiplex PCR, while TCRdb's copy carries only in-frame clones and drops some. Among 65,000 or so clones listed, about 72% were seen once. Turning to this clone: As yet, its antigen is unknown.

CD4+ T cells specific for antigen were expanded with viral peptide pools by the ViraFEST assay before sequencing. Subsequent to roughly 9 days of culture, CD4+ T cells were isolated. Vaccinated recipients, who were negative for nucleocapsid antibodies, had no history of SARS-CoV-2 infection. The receptor was isolated from a human donor who received a COVID-19 vaccine. Source: CD4+ T cells from PBMCs cultured with HCoV-NL63 spike peptides, taken before COVID-19 vaccination.

CDR3 nucleotide sequence: TGTGCCAGTAGTATTCAGGGGCCATACTCTGGAAACACCATATATTTT. Its protein is CASSIQGPYSGNTIYF. J is TRBJ1-3 and V is TRBV19, with D perhaps matching TRBD1 (6 bases). This CDR3 comprises 16 residues. V was shortened by 3 bases and J by 0 bases, with 12 bases between the two germline ends. The germline V gene encodes CDR1 LNHDA and CDR2 SQIVND (reference sequence).